The clone carrying this TCR beta chain was recorded a few times. Its antigen is undetermined. This sample's TCRbeta library carried unique molecular identifier barcodes. TCRdb re-analysed the PCR reads in MiXCR, keeping a single row per CDR3 protein. This sample has hundreds of thousands of distinct CDR3 sequences, with approximately 13% found just once. These data belong to a study of T-cell reconstitution after alpha-beta-depleted transplantation in children. V gave up 3 bases and J gave up 5 bases, with 13 bases separating them. The CDR3 covers 14 residues. Study findings and constraints: Surviving thymic progenitors and recipient T cells were the source of high TCRbeta diversity at day 60 in some patients. Among T cells one year after transplant, newly produced cells accounted for most counts and diversity. About two months after transplant, alpha-beta T cells reportedly came from several hundred expanded graft clones.

The clonotype was recovered from a male patient between 10 and 17 years old who had a stem cell transplant for acute myeloid leukemia, so the T cells may come from the graft donor. The rearrangement links TRBV12-3 or TRBV12-4 to TRBJ1-1; D is uncertain. This material consisted of PBMCs, mostly from graft donor cells, taken 360 days after TCRalphabeta/CD19-depleted stem cell transplant. CDR3 bases: TGTGCCAGCAGTTTCGGGTACCTCTTGACTGAAGCTTTCTTT. It specifies CASSFGYLLTEAFF.